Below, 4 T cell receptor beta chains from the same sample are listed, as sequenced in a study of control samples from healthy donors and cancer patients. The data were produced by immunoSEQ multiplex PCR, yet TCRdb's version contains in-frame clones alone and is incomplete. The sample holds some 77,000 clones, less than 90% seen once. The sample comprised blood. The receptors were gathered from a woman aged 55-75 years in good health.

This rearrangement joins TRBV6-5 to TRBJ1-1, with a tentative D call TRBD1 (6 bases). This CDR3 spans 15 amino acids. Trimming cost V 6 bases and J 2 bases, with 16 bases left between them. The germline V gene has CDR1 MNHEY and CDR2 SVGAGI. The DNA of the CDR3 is TGTGCCAGCAGGAGGGGGGCAGGGCTAAACACTGAAGCTTTCTTT. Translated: CASRRGAGLNTEAFF.

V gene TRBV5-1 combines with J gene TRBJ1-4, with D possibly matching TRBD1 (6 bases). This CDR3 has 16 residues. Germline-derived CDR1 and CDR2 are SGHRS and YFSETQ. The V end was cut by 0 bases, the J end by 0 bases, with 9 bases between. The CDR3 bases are TGCGCCAGCAGCTTGGAAGGGGGAGCAACTAATGAAAAACTGTTTTTT. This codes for CASSLEGGATNEKLFF.

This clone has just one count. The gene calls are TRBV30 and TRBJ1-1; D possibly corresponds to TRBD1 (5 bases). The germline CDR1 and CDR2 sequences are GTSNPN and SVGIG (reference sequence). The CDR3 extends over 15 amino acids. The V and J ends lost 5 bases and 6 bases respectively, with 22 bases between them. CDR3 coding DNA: TGTGCCTGGGGCCCCGGGGCGGGAGTTTTATCTGAAGCTTTCTTT. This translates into CAWGPGAGVLSEAFF. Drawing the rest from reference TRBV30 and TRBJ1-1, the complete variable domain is SQTIHQWPATLVQPVGSPLSLECTVEGTSNPNLYWYRQAAGRGLQLLFYSVGIGQISSEVPQNLSASRPQDRQFILSSKKLLLSDSGFYLCAWGPGAGVLSEAFFGQGTRLTVV.

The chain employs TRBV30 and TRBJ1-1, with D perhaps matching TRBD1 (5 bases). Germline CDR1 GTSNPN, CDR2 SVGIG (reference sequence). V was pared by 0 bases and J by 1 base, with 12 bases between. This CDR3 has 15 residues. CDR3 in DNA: TGTGCCTGGAGTGTACCCAGGGTTGGGAACACTGAAGCTTTCTTT. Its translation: CAWSVPRVGNTEAFF. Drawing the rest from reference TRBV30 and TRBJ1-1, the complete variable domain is SQTIHQWPATLVQPVGSPLSLECTVEGTSNPNLYWYRQAAGRGLQLLFYSVGIGQISSEVPQNLSASRPQDRQFILSSKKLLLSDSGFYLCAWSVPRVGNTEAFFGQGTRLTVV.